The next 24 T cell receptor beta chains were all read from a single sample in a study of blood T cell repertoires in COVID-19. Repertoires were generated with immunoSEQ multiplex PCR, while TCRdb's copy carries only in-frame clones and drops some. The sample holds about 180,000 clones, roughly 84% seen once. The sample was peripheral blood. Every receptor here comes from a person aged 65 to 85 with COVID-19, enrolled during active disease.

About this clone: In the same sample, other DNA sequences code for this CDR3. This chain's CDR3 is CASSQASSGANVLTF. The CDR3 DNA is TGTGCCAGCAGCCAAGCGAGCTCTGGGGCCAACGTCCTGACTTTC. The chain links TRBV3-1 (or the pseudogene TRBV3-2) to TRBJ2-6, with D uncertain. Trimming removed 1 base at V and 0 bases at J, with 4 bases between. This CDR3 has 15 amino acids. Germline V gene sequence: CDR1 LGHDT, CDR2 YNNKEL (reference sequence).

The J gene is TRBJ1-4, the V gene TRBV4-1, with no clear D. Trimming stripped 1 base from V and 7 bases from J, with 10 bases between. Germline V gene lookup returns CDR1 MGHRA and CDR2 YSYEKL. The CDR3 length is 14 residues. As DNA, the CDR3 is TGCGCCAGCAGCCAAGTGACATTAGGTGAAAAACTGTTTTTT. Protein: CASSQVTLGEKLFF.

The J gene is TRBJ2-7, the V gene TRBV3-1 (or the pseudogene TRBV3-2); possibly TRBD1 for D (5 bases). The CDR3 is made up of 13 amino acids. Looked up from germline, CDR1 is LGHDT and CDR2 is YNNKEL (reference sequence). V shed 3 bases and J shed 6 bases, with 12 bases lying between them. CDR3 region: CASSQILTGEQYF. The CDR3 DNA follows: TGTGCCAGCAGCCAGATACTCACAGGCGAGCAGTACTTC.

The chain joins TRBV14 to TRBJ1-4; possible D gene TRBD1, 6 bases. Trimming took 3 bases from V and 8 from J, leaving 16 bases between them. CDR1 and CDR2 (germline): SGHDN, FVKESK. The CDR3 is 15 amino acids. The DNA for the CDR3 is TGTGCCAGCAGCCACGGCGCAGGGGTAGGGGAAAAACTGTTTTTT. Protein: CASSHGAGVGEKLFF.

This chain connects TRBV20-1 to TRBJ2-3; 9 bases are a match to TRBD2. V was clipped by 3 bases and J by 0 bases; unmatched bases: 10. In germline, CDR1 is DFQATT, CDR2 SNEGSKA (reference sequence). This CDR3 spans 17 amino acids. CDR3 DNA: TGCAGTGCTAGTGGCCTAGCGGGGTTACCGAGCACAGATACGCAGTATTTT. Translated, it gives CSASGLAGLPSTDTQYF.

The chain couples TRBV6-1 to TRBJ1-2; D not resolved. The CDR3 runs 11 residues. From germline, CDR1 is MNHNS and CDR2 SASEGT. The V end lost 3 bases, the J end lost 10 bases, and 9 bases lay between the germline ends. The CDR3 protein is CASSDGRTYTF. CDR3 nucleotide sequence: TGTGCCAGCAGTGACGGGAGGACCTACACCTTC.

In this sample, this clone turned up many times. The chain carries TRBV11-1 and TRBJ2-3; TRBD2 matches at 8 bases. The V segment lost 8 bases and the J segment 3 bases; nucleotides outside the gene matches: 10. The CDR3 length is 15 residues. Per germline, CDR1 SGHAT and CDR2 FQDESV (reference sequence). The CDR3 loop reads CASGPRAGGTDTQYF. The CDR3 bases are TGTGCCAGCGGACCTAGGGCGGGAGGTACAGATACGCAGTATTTT.

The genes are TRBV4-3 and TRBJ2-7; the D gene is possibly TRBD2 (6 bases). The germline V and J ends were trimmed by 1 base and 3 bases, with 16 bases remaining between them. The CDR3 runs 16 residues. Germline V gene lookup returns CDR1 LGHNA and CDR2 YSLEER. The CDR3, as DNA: TGCGCCAGCAGCCAAGGGCCCGGGAGACCGGACTACGAGCAGTACTTC. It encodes CASSQGPGRPDYEQYF.

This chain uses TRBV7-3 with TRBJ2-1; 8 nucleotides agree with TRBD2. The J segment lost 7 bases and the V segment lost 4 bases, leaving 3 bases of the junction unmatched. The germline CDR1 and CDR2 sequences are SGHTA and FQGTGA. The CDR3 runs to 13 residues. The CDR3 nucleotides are TGTGCCAGCAGCTGGGGCGGGAGGAATGAGCAGTTCTTC. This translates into CASSWGGRNEQFF.

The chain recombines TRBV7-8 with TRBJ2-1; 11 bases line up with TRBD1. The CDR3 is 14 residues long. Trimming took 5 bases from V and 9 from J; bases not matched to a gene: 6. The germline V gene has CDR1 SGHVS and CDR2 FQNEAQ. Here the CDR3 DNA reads TGTGCCAGCAGCCCAAGGACAGGGGGCAGTGAGCAGTTCTTC. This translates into CASSPRTGGSEQFF.

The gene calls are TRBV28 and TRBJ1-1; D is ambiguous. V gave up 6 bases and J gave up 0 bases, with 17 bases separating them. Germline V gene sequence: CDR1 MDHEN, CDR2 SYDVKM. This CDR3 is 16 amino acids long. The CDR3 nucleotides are TGTGCCAGCAGAGGGCGCGGGCGGAATTTGAACACTGAAGCTTTCTTT. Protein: CASRGRGRNLNTEAFF.

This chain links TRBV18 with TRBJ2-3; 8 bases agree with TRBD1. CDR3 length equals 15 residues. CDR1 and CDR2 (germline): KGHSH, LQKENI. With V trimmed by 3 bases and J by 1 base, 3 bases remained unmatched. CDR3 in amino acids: CASSPGQARTDTQYF. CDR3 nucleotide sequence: TGTGCCAGCTCACCGGGACAGGCTCGCACAGATACGCAGTATTTT.

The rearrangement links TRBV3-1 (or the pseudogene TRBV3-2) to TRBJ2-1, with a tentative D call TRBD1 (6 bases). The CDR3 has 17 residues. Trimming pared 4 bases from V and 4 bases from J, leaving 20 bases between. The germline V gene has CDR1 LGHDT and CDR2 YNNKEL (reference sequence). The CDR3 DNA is TGTGCCAGCAGCCCCTACTCGACCCGAGGGGGTTACAATGAGCAGTTCTTC. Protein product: CASSPYSTRGGYNEQFF.

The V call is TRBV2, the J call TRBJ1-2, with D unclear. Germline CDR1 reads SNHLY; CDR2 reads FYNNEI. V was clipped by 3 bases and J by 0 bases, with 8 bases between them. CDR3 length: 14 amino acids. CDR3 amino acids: CASSEWSPNYGYTF. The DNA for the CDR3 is TGTGCCAGCAGTGAGTGGAGCCCTAACTATGGCTACACCTTC.

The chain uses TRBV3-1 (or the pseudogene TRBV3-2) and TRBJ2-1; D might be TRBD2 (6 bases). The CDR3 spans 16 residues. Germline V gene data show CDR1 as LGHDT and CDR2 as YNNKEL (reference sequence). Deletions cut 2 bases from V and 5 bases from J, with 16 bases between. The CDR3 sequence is CASSQIRLAKNNEQFF. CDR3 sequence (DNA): TGTGCCAGCAGCCAAATACGGCTAGCGAAAAACAATGAGCAGTTCTTC.

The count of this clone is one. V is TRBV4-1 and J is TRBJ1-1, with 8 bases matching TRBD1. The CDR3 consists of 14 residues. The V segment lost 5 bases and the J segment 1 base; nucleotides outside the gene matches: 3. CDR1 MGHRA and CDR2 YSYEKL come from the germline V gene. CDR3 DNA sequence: TGCGCCAGCAGCTACGACAGGGGGAACACTGAAGCTTTCTTT. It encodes CASSYDRGNTEAFF.

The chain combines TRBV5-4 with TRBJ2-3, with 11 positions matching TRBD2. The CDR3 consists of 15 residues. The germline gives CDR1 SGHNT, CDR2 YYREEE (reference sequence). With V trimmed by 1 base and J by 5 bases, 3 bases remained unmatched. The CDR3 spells CASSLLAGGVDTQYF. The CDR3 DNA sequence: TGTGCCAGCAGCTTGCTAGCGGGAGGAGTAGATACGCAGTATTTT.

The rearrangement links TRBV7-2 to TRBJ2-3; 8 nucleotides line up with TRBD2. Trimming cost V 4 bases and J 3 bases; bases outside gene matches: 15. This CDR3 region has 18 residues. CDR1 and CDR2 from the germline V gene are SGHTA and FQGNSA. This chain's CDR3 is CASSWRSGSSGRTDTQYF. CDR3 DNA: TGTGCCAGCAGCTGGAGAAGCGGGAGTTCGGGGAGAACAGATACGCAGTATTTT.

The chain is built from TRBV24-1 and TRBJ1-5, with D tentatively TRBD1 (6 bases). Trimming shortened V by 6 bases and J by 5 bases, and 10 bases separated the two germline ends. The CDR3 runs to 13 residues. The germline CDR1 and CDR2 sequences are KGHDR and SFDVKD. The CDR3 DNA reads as TGTGCCACCAGTACGGGACACTATCAGCCCCAGCATTTT. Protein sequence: CATSTGHYQPQHF.

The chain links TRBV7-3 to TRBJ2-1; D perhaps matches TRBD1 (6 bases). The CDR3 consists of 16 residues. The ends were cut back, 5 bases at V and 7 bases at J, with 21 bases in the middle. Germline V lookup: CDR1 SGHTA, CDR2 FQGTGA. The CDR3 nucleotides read TGTGCCAGCAGCCCAATATTTGGTGGGGGCGAGAATGAGCAGTTCTTC. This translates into CASSPIFGGGENEQFF.

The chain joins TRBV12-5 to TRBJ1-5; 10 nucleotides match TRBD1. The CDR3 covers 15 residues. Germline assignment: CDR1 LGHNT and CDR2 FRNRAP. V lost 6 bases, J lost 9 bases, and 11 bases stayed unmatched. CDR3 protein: CASGLGTGVGRPQHF. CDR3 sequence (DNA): TGTGCTAGTGGCCTAGGGACAGGGGTCGGAAGGCCCCAGCATTTT.

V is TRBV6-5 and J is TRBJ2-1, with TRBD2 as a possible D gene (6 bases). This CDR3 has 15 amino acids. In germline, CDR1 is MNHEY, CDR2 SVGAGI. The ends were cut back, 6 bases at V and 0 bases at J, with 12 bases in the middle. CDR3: CASRPGTGSYNEQFF. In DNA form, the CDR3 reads TGTGCCAGCAGACCCGGGACTGGCTCCTACAATGAGCAGTTCTTC.

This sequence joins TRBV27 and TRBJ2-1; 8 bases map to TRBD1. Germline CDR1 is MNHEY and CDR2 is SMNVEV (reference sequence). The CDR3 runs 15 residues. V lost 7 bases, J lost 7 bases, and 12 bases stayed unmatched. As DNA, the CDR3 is TGTGCCAGCACCCCGGGACAGGCGGTTTTGAATGAGCAGTTCTTC. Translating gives CASTPGQAVLNEQFF.

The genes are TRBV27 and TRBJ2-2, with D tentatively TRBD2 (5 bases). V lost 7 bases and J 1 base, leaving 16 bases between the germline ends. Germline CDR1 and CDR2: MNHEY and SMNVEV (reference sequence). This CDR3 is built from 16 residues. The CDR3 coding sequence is TGTGCCAGCAATCACGACCCGGGGAGGAACACCGGGGAGCTGTTTTTT. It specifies CASNHDPGRNTGELFF.